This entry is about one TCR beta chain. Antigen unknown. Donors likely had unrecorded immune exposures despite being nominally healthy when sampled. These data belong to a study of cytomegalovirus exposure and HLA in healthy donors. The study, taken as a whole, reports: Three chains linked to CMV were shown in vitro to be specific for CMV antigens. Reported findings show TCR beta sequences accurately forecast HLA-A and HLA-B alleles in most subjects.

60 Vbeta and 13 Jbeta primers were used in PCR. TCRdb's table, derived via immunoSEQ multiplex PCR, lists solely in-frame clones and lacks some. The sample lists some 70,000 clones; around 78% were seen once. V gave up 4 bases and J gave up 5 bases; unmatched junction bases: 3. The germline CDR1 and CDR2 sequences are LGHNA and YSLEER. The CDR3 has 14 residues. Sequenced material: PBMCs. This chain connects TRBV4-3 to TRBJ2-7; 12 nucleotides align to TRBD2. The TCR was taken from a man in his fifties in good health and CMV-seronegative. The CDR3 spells CASSRRTSGNEQYF. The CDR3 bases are TGCGCCAGCAGCCGCAGGACTAGCGGGAACGAGCAGTACTTC.